Listed below are T cell receptor beta chains from one sample, sequenced in a study of T cells in Graves' hyperthyroidism and ophthalmopathy. TCRdb ran MiXCR on the multiplex PCR reads and lists one entry per CDR3 protein. Altogether hundreds of thousands of distinct CDR3 sequences are present, about a fifth being singletons, with the ten largest covering over 30%. Source material: blood. The receptor set was obtained from a man younger than 45 with Graves' ophthalmopathy. The CDR3 runs from the conserved cysteine through the conserved F or W. Fields, in order: J gene, D gene, V gene, clone size, CDR3 protein, CDR3 DNA. A D gene is named only where the DNA matches it firmly. Clone sizes are given selectively: once, few, many, or a class where the clone is expanded.

>TRBJ2-7|-|TRBV7-3|-
CASSLNGGSSEQYF
TGTGCCAGCAGCTTAAACGGGGGCTCGAGCGAGCAGTACTTC
>TRBJ2-2|-|TRBV28|few
CATGGGGTGELFF
TGTGCCACGGGAGGAGGGGGCACCGGGGAGCTGTTTTTT
>TRBJ2-7|-|TRBV4-1|few
CASSVGVFSYEQYF
TGCGCCAGCAGCGTAGGGGTCTTCTCCTACGAGCAGTACTTC
>TRBJ2-2|-|TRBV6-1|few
CASSDAGAGELFF
TGTGCCAGCAGTGATGCTGGGGCCGGGGAGCTGTTTTTT
>TRBJ2-7|-|TRBV6-2/TRBV6-3|few
CASSSSTTLNRPSWLHEQYF
TGTGCCAGCAGTTCAAGCACAACGCTCAATCGGCCTAGTTGGTTACACGAGCAGTACTTC
>TRBJ2-3|TRBD2|TRBV2|few
CAIGSGRAPDTQYF
TGTGCCATCGGAAGCGGGAGGGCCCCAGATACGCAGTATTTT
>TRBJ1-6|TRBD1|TRBV6-1|few
CASSSPRGRSYNSPLHF
TGTGCCAGCAGTTCGCCCAGGGGGCGCTCCTATAATTCACCCCTCCACTTT
>TRBJ2-7|TRBD1|TRBV15|-
CATSRVTGAYEQYF
TGTGCCACCAGCAGAGTGACAGGGGCCTACGAGCAGTACTTC
>TRBJ1-2|TRBD1|TRBV7-9|many
CASSPQGHPNYGYTF
TGTGCCAGCAGTCCACAGGGGCACCCTAACTATGGCTACACCTTC
>TRBJ1-1|-|TRBV27|few
CASSSSGRRLTEAFF
TGTGCCAGCAGTTCGTCGGGCAGGCGGCTCACTGAAGCTTTCTTT
>TRBJ1-4|-|TRBV29-1|-
CSVEIGGREKLFF
TGCAGCGTTGAAATAGGAGGTCGTGAAAAACTGTTTTTT
>TRBJ1-5|-|TRBV6-1|many
CASRRWGGNSNQPQHF
TGTGCCAGCAGACGATGGGGCGGGAATAGCAATCAGCCCCAGCATTTT
>TRBJ2-6|TRBD1|TRBV7-7|few
CASSSTGQVTDSGANVLTF
TGTGCTAGCAGCTCGACTGGACAGGTGACCGACTCTGGGGCCAACGTCCTGACTTTC
>TRBJ2-1|-|TRBV7-9|-
CASSLVTGDEQFF
TGTGCCAGCAGCCTAGTCACCGGGGATGAGCAGTTCTTC
>TRBJ1-5|-|TRBV9|few
CASSGGFSNQPQHF
TGTGCCAGCAGCGGGGGGTTTAGCAATCAGCCCCAGCATTTT
>TRBJ2-1|TRBD2|TRBV30|few
CAWSAGTRGANEQFF
TGTGCCTGGAGCGCCGGGACTAGAGGTGCCAATGAGCAGTTCTTC
>TRBJ2-5|TRBD2|TRBV13|few
CASSLVLAGGEETQYF
TGTGCCAGCAGCTTAGTACTAGCGGGAGGTGAAGAGACCCAGTACTTC
>TRBJ2-1|TRBD1|TRBV11-2|many
CASSLGQGQARSSYNEQFF
TGTGCCAGCAGCTTAGGCCAGGGACAGGCCCGATCCTCCTACAATGAGCAGTTCTTC
>TRBJ1-4|TRBD1|TRBV6-5|few
CASSYKTGTEREKLFF
TGTGCCAGCAGTTACAAAACCGGGACAGAGAGAGAAAAACTGTTTTTT
>TRBJ1-5|TRBD1|TRBV27|few
CASRVTGGAGSNQPQHF
TGTGCCAGCAGAGTTACAGGGGGCGCGGGTAGCAATCAGCCCCAGCATTTT
>TRBJ2-7|TRBD2|TRBV2|-
CASIGTSEKDEQYF
TGTGCCAGCATCGGGACTAGCGAGAAAGACGAGCAGTACTTC
>TRBJ2-1|TRBD2|TRBV20-1|-
CSASGTSGSTYNEQFF
TGCAGTGCCAGCGGGACTAGCGGGAGTACCTACAATGAGCAGTTCTTC
>TRBJ2-7|-|TRBV7-9|-
CASSPGFYEQYF
TGTGCCAGCAGTCCAGGGTTCTACGAGCAGTACTTC
>TRBJ1-1|-|TRBV19|few
CASSIFPWSTEAFF
TGTGCCAGTAGTATATTTCCCTGGAGCACTGAAGCTTTCTTT
>TRBJ2-3|TRBD2|TRBV28|-
CASSFPAGGTDTQYF
TGTGCCAGCAGTTTCCCCGCGGGAGGCACAGATACGCAGTATTTT
>TRBJ1-6|-|TRBV19|-
CASNPGAYNSPLHF
TGTGCCAGTAATCCAGGGGCCTATAATTCACCCCTCCACTTT
>TRBJ2-7|TRBD2|TRBV29-1|-
CSVDGQGLYEQYF
TGCAGCGTTGACGGGCAGGGACTATACGAGCAGTACTTC
>TRBJ2-7|-|TRBV4-3|-
CASSQDNCEQYF
TGCGCCAGCAGCCAAGATAACTGCGAGCAGTACTTC
>TRBJ1-4|-|TRBV2|-
CASSEALYRKPTNEKLFF
TGTGCCAGCAGTGAAGCGCTCTACAGGAAACCAACTAATGAAAAACTGTTTTTT
>TRBJ2-7|TRBD2|TRBV5-6|many
CASSPFGVAGPHEQYF
TGTGCCAGCAGCCCTTTCGGGGTAGCGGGACCCCACGAGCAGTACTTC
>TRBJ1-5|TRBD1|TRBV2|-
CASSEDRDHSNQPQHF
TGTGCCAGCAGTGAGGACAGGGACCATAGCAATCAGCCCCAGCATTTT
>TRBJ2-6|TRBD2|TRBV29-1|few
CSEPGTSGRATSSGANVLTF
TGCAGCGAACCCGGGACTAGCGGGAGGGCCACGTCATCTGGGGCCAACGTCCTGACTTTC
>TRBJ2-7|-|TRBV13|many
CASSLGEAHEQYF
TGTGCCAGCAGCTTAGGCGAGGCCCACGAGCAGTACTTC
>TRBJ2-4|-|TRBV20-1|-
CSASLQFPKNIQYF
TGCAGTGCTTCTCTCCAGTTTCCCAAAAACATTCAGTACTTC
>TRBJ1-1|-|TRBV25-1|few
CASSESANAFF
TGTGCCAGCAGTGAATCCGCCAACGCTTTCTTT
>TRBJ2-7|TRBD2|TRBV6-1|-
CASSEAMGGSVGWVYEQYF
TGTGCCAGCAGTGAAGCGATGGGGGGGAGTGTGGGTTGGGTCTACGAGCAGTACTTC
>TRBJ1-5|-|TRBV30|few
CAGSGPNQPQHF
TGTGCCGGATCGGGACCCAATCAGCCCCAGCATTTT
>TRBJ2-1|TRBD1|TRBV5-5|-
CASSFAQGSRDEQFF
TGTGCCAGCAGCTTCGCACAGGGGAGTAGGGATGAGCAGTTCTTC
>TRBJ2-3|-|TRBV7-2|-
CASSLRGEDTQYF
TGTGCCAGCAGCTTAAGGGGAGAAGATACGCAGTATTTT
>TRBJ2-7|-|TRBV19|few
CASAVSTGSFYEQYF
TGTGCCAGCGCGGTCTCAACAGGTTCCTTCTACGAGCAGTACTTC
>TRBJ2-7|TRBD1|TRBV28|many
CASRTIGTALNYEQYF
TGTGCCAGCAGGACTATCGGGACAGCACTCAACTACGAGCAGTACTTC
>TRBJ2-5|-|TRBV9|few
CASSVEQSQETQYF
TGTGCCAGCAGCGTAGAACAGTCCCAAGAGACCCAGTACTTC
>TRBJ2-5|TRBD2|TRBV28|many
CASSSPPLAGGPETQYF
TGTGCCAGCAGTTCGCCCCCTCTAGCGGGAGGGCCTGAGACCCAGTACTTC
>TRBJ1-2|-|TRBV2|-
CASTSDSYGYTF
TGTGCCAGCACCTCGGACTCCTATGGCTACACCTTC
>TRBJ2-2|TRBD1|TRBV5-1|-
CASRDRVQAGELFF
TGCGCCAGCCGGGACAGGGTCCAGGCCGGGGAGCTGTTTTTT
>TRBJ2-7|TRBD1|TRBV28|-
CASSHRDRRLYEQYF
TGTGCCAGCAGCCACCGGGACAGGAGACTCTACGAGCAGTACTTC
>TRBJ2-5|TRBD2|TRBV2|few
CASRVGLAGETETQYF
TGTGCCAGCAGGGTTGGCCTAGCGGGAGAGACAGAGACCCAGTACTTC